The next 7 T cell receptor beta chains were all read from a single sample in a study of blood T cell repertoires in COVID-19. Data came from immunoSEQ multiplex PCR; TCRdb stores just in-frame clones and leaves some out. The sample consists of tens of thousands of clones, 88% of them appearing once. The sample taken for sequencing was peripheral blood. The receptors here all came from a human donor in a cohort sampled during active COVID-19.

This clone occurred once. This sequence joins TRBV10-3 and TRBJ2-7, with TRBD1 matching over 11 bases. The CDR3 runs 15 residues. Looked up from germline, CDR1 is ENHRY and CDR2 is SYGVKD. V dropped 2 bases and J dropped 6; count of bases not matched to a gene: 6. The CDR3 reads CAISEHSGTGGEQYF. The CDR3 bases are TGTGCCATCAGTGAGCACTCCGGGACAGGGGGCGAGCAGTACTTC.

The V call is TRBV6-5, the J call TRBJ2-3; D may be TRBD1 (5 bases). This CDR3 comprises 15 residues. Trimming took 7 bases from V and 4 from J, leaving 18 bases between them. Germline V gives CDR1 MNHEY, CDR2 SVGAGI. The DNA for the CDR3 is TGTGCCAGCACTGCCCAACCCGCCAGGGCAGATACGCAGTATTTT. Its translation: CASTAQPARADTQYF.

Turning to this clone: Germline and junction disagree at one end, which may indicate a read error. The chain couples TRBV7-9 to TRBJ2-6; tentatively, D is TRBD1 (6 bases). The CDR3 length is 15 residues. Looked up from germline, CDR1 is SEHNR and CDR2 is FQNEAQ (reference sequence). The DNA of the CDR3 is TGTGCCAGCAGTTTAGCAGGGGCTGGGGCCAACGTCCTGACTTTC. This gives the protein CASSLAGAGANVLTF.

The gene calls are TRBV18 and TRBJ2-7; 10 nucleotides align to TRBD1. Per the germline V gene, CDR1 is KGHSH and CDR2 is LQKENI. CDR3 length: 15 amino acids. J was trimmed by 5 bases and V by 0 bases; bases with no gene match: 4. CDR3 bases: TGTGCCAGCTCACCACCGGGACAGGGGCTCCACGAGCAGTACTTC. This sequence encodes CASSPPGQGLHEQYF.

The chain uses TRBV21-1 and TRBJ2-7; the table's D gene call, TRBD2, was not cross checked with the DNA. TRBV21-1 is a recognized pseudogene. The CDR3 runs to 12 residues. For the CDR3, the DNA is TGTGCCCGTCCGGGGAGGTCCTACGAGCAGTACTTC. It encodes CARPGRSYEQYF.

The J gene is TRBJ1-1, the V gene TRBV7-2, with TRBD1 matching 8 bases. CDR1 SGHTA and CDR2 FQGNSA come from the germline V gene. J lost 5 bases, V lost 6 bases, and 8 bases had no gene match. The CDR3 consists of 14 residues. The CDR3 reads CASSPGGWRTEAFF. The DNA for the CDR3 is TGTGCCAGCAGTCCAGGGGGCTGGAGGACTGAAGCTTTCTTT.

The chain employs TRBV9 and TRBJ1-1; 7 nucleotides align to TRBD1. Germline trimming cut 3 bases from V and 4 bases from J; bases unmatched to any gene: 15. The CDR3 consists of 17 residues. Looked up from germline, CDR1 is SGDLS and CDR2 is YYNGEE. CDR3 in amino acids: CASSEAQSTGLATEAFF. The CDR3, as DNA: TGTGCCAGCAGCGAGGCCCAATCGACAGGGTTGGCCACTGAAGCTTTCTTT.